This is a list of T cell receptor beta chains from one sample in a study of T cell repertoires in cytomegalovirus infection. Which antigens these TCRs recognize remains unknown. Via MiXCR, TCRdb re-called the reads, giving one row per CDR3 protein. The sample lists 110,000 or so distinct CDR3 sequences, 30% to 35% occurring once. Sequencing used CD8+ T cells from cultured PBMCs, obtained from culture after CMV antigen stimulation. Source of these receptors: a human donor in good health (CMV status not recorded). Some clones in this sample may be carry-over from other donors' samples. CDR3s leave out the opening cysteine and the closing phenylalanine or tryptophan. Clone size is stated in some rows and not others, as once, few, many or a class when expanded.

length | size | V | CDR3
13 | NA | TRBV11-2 | ASSFERGGVETQY
12 | NA | TRBV7-6 | ASSMDRAESPLH
10 | many | TRBV12-3/TRBV12-4 | ASSFFDRKQF
14 | few | TRBV12-3/TRBV12-4 | ASSGGPGGSYNEQF
14 | NA | TRBV7-6 | ASSLANRLSNEKLF
9 | NA | TRBV20-1 | SQGVSYEQY
14 | NA | TRBV7-2 | ASSLRQGRRGGELF
14 | NA | TRBV4-1 | ASSQDGGVVNQPQH
9 | once | TRBV19 | ASSVGTEQY
15 | NA | TRBV7-9 | TSSLTPGPGGTGELF
13 | NA | TRBV10-3 | AISDPTGTGNTIY
13 | NA | TRBV7-9 | ASSFNPQGDYGYT
13 | few | TRBV5-3 | ASSRTGQGRDEQY
14 | NA | TRBV7-1 | TSSSPGQGTNYGYT
14 | NA | TRBV11-1 | ASSLEVDGSYNEQF
11 | NA | TRBV6-1 | ASEDRLNTEAF
10 | few | TRBV11-2 | ASSLSEREQF
14 | NA | TRBV7-6 | ASSLGAGGGNQPQH
13 | few | TRBV20-1 | SARSILGLAHEQF
12 | NA | TRBV28 | ASSTPSLYNEQF
13 | NA | TRBV11-3 | ASSSRTGQGDTQY
13 | NA | TRBV4-1 | ASSQGAGSGYGYT
13 | NA | TRBV7-2 | ASSFRGAGSEKLF
14 | NA | TRBV7-6 | ASSLASGDHPYEQY
12 | NA | TRBV6-5 | ASSYGHTNGELF
10 | NA | TRBV7-6 | ASSRTGDQAF
12 | NA | TRBV20-1 | SARTSGGPYEQY
8 | NA | TRBV6-1 | ASKWNEQY
13 | few | TRBV9 | ASSFAGTDTDTQY
11 | few | TRBV6-1 | ASSFTGLHGYT